Below, 22 T cell receptor beta chains from the same sample are listed, as sequenced in a study of blood T cell repertoires in COVID-19. Sequencing was performed with immunoSEQ multiplex PCR; in TCRdb, only in-frame clones are kept and a portion is missing. The sample yields some 300,000 clones, approximately 91% seen once. The sequenced sample was PBMCs or T cells enriched from blood (not recorded which). Every receptor here comes from a young woman who had been exposed to COVID-19.

J is TRBJ1-1 and V is TRBV7-2; a possible D gene is TRBD1 (5 bases). CDR1 and CDR2 from the germline V gene are SGHTA and FQGNSA. This CDR3 is 15 amino acids long. Trimming shortened V by 5 bases and J by 1 base, and 14 bases separated the two germline ends. The CDR3 nucleotides are TGTGCCAGCAGCCTGCAACAGGTTCCGAACACTGAAGCTTTCTTT. Protein: CASSLQQVPNTEAFF.

The J gene is TRBJ1-6, the V gene TRBV5-4; weak D call: TRBD1 (5 bases). CDR3 length: 15 residues. Trimming removed 1 base from V and 5 bases from J, with 10 bases in between. Germline-derived CDR1 and CDR2 are SGHNT and YYREEE (reference sequence). CDR3 sequence: CASSLRGMDNSPLHF. CDR3 nucleotide sequence: TGTGCCAGCAGCTTGAGGGGAATGGATAATTCACCCCTCCACTTT.

This sequence joins TRBV4-2 and TRBJ1-2; TRBD1 aligns across 8 bases. The V segment lost 6 bases and the J segment 4 bases; nucleotides outside the gene matches: 10. The CDR3 totals 15 residues. Germline CDR1 reads LGHNA; CDR2 reads YNFKEQ. The CDR3 DNA follows: TGTGCCAGCAGTCCCGGGACAGGAAGCGGCTATGGCTACACCTTC. It specifies CASSPGTGSGYGYTF.

This clone was recorded once. The V and J genes are TRBV28 and TRBJ1-2; perhaps TRBD1 as D (5 bases). Between the trimmed V and J ends, which lost 6 bases and 4 bases, there was a span of 15 bases. CDR1 is MDHEN, CDR2 SYDVKM, per germline. This CDR3 has 14 amino acids. The CDR3 sequence is CASRGPGSSYGYTF. The CDR3 nucleotides are TGTGCCAGCAGGGGGCCCGGCTCTTCCTATGGCTACACCTTC.

This clone has just a few counts. CDR3 residues: CASSLGGMSLETQYF. The DNA of the CDR3 is TGTGCCAGCAGCTTAGGGGGGATGAGTTTAGAGACCCAGTACTTC. The chain carries TRBV7-3 and TRBJ2-5; weak D call: TRBD2 (6 bases). Per the germline V gene, CDR1 is SGHTA and CDR2 is FQGTGA. This CDR3 region has 15 residues. V lost 2 bases and J 4 bases, leaving 14 bases between the germline ends.

The CDR3 is CASSQGGAGGQETQYF. DNA of the CDR3: TGCGCCAGCAGCCAAGGAGGGGCGGGAGGCCAAGAGACCCAGTACTTC. V and J are TRBV4-3 and TRBJ2-5; TRBD2 aligns across 8 bases. The V gene's germline CDR1 is LGHNA and CDR2 YSLEER. The CDR3 spans 16 residues. Trimming took 1 base from V and 1 from J; bases not matched to a gene: 5.

The chain recombines TRBV7-6 with TRBJ2-7; D uncertain. Germline V lookup: CDR1 SGHVS, CDR2 FNYEAQ. V was clipped by 5 bases and J by 3 bases, with 11 bases between them. CDR3 length: 13 amino acids. The CDR3: CASSPGQIYEQYF. The DNA of the CDR3 is TGTGCCAGCAGCCCGGGTCAGATCTACGAGCAGTACTTC.

The rearrangement uses TRBV15 and TRBJ2-5; weak D call: TRBD1 (6 bases). Germline V gene lookup returns CDR1 LNHNV and CDR2 YYDKDF (reference sequence). This CDR3 has 15 residues. Between the trimmed V and J ends, which lost 5 bases and 5 bases, there was a span of 18 bases. The CDR3 bases are TGTGCCACCAGCGAAAGCAGGGGAACCGGGGAGACCCAGTACTTC. Translated, it gives CATSESRGTGETQYF.

This clone showed up just once. V usage is TRBV10-3 and J usage is TRBJ2-2; D remains unclear. The CDR3 covers 15 residues. Trimming left V 8 bases short and J 5 bases short, with 18 bases between. Germline V CDR1 and CDR2: ENHRY, SYGVKD. This chain's CDR3 is CAIVSSEPDTGELFF. The CDR3 nucleotides are TGTGCCATCGTGTCATCGGAGCCAGATACCGGGGAGCTGTTTTTT.

The chain uses TRBV4-3 and TRBJ2-7, with TRBD1 matching over 9 bases. After removal of 3 bases from V and 3 bases from J, the junction contained 3 bases not matched to a gene. The CDR3 spans 14 residues. The germline V gene has CDR1 LGHNA and CDR2 YSLEER. CDR3 bases: TGCGCCAGCAGCCAGGACAGGGGAAACTACGAGCAGTACTTC. As protein: CASSQDRGNYEQYF.

The chain employs TRBV6-2 or TRBV6-3 and TRBJ2-1, with D possibly TRBD2 on 5 matching bases. CDR1 is MNHEY, CDR2 SVGEGT, per germline. Between the trimmed V and J ends, which lost 4 bases and 6 bases, there was a span of 10 bases. The CDR3 is 13 amino acids. CDR3 protein: CASSSEGFNEQFF. The CDR3, as DNA: TGTGCCAGCAGTTCCGAGGGCTTCAATGAGCAGTTCTTC.

The rearrangement uses TRBV7-2 and TRBJ1-3; 9 bases align to TRBD1. There are 17 residues in the CDR3. Germline values: CDR1 SGHTA, CDR2 FQGNSA. V dropped 3 bases and J dropped 0; count of bases not matched to a gene: 6. The CDR3 sequence: CASSFGTGLGSGNTIYF. The DNA for the CDR3 is TGTGCCAGCAGCTTCGGGACAGGGTTAGGCTCTGGAAACACCATATATTTT.

The gene calls are TRBV6-5 and TRBJ1-1; possibly TRBD1 for D (5 bases). The length of the CDR3 is 14 residues. Per the germline V gene, CDR1 is MNHEY and CDR2 is SVGAGI. V was pared by 11 bases and J by 0 bases, with 16 bases between. CDR3 bases: TGTGCCGTCCGGTTCAGGGCATTGAACACTGAAGCTTTCTTT. Encoded protein: CAVRFRALNTEAFF.

The V gene is TRBV30, the J gene TRBJ2-1; 11 nucleotides line up with TRBD2. CDR1 and CDR2 (germline): GTSNPN, SVGIG (reference sequence). V was clipped by 5 bases and J by 6 bases; unmatched bases: 3. The CDR3 sequence is 13 residues long. CDR3 sequence (DNA): TGTGCCTGGGAGGGACTAGCGGTCAATGAGCAGTTCTTC. This sequence encodes CAWEGLAVNEQFF.

The chain has TRBV19 and TRBJ1-2; D is possibly TRBD1 (5 bases). This CDR3 is built from 15 residues. The germline V gene encodes CDR1 LNHDA and CDR2 SQIVND (reference sequence). V gave up 2 bases and J gave up 8 bases, with 18 bases separating them. In DNA form, the CDR3 reads TGTGCCAGTAGTATAAACCTCGTTGACAGAATCGGCTACACCTTC. Translation: CASSINLVDRIGYTF.

The chain employs TRBV5-6 and TRBJ1-2; TRBD1 agrees at 9 bases. The CDR3 is made up of 16 amino acids. Germline CDR1 reads SGHDT; CDR2 reads YYEEEE. Trimming took 4 bases from V and 5 from J; bases not matched to a gene: 12. CDR3 in DNA: TGTGCCAGCAGCCACATTTTACAGGGGGCTGAGTATGGCTACACCTTC. Protein: CASSHILQGAEYGYTF.

This rearrangement joins TRBV3-1 (or the pseudogene TRBV3-2) to TRBJ2-6, with D uncertain. The V gene's germline CDR1 is LGHDT and CDR2 YNNKEL (reference sequence). V shed 0 bases and J shed 16 bases, with 10 bases lying between them. The CDR3 sequence is 12 residues long. CDR3 amino acids: CASSQDRGPLTF. CDR3 DNA sequence: TGTGCCAGCAGCCAAGATCGAGGCCCTCTGACTTTC.

The chain is built from TRBV6-5 and TRBJ1-4; TRBD1 agrees at 9 bases. Per the germline V gene, CDR1 is MNHEY and CDR2 is SVGAGI. The CDR3 sequence is 13 residues long. The J segment lost 8 bases and the V segment lost 6 bases, leaving 4 bases of the junction unmatched. The CDR3 reads CASSVTGGEKLFF. In nucleotides, the CDR3 is TGTGCCAGCAGCGTTACAGGGGGCGAAAAACTGTTTTTT.

The chain carries TRBV5-1 and TRBJ2-7; D remains ambiguous. Germline values: CDR1 SGHRS, CDR2 YFSETQ. The CDR3 extends over 13 amino acids. The V end was cut by 0 bases, the J end by 3 bases, with 7 bases between. CDR3 region: CASSLEAGYEQYF. CDR3 bases: TGCGCCAGCAGCTTGGAAGCAGGCTACGAGCAGTACTTC.

This chain links TRBV4-1 with TRBJ2-2; tentatively, D is TRBD1 (7 bases). Germline V gene sequence: CDR1 MGHRA, CDR2 YSYEKL. V was cut by 4 bases and J by 2 bases, with 20 bases left in between. The CDR3 extends over 18 amino acids. The CDR3 DNA reads as TGCGCCAGCAGCCGGACGATCAGACAGGGAGGTAACACCGGGGAGCTGTTTTTT. This codes for CASSRTIRQGGNTGELFF.

The rearrangement links TRBV5-1 to TRBJ1-2, with D possibly matching TRBD1 (6 bases). Germline values: CDR1 SGHRS, CDR2 YFSETQ. The CDR3 has 13 amino acids. V lost 5 bases, J lost 4 bases, and 12 bases lay in between. CDR3 in amino acids: CASSEGVTYGYTF. In DNA form, the CDR3 reads TGCGCCAGCAGTGAGGGGGTTACCTATGGCTACACCTTC.

V gene TRBV3-1 (or the pseudogene TRBV3-2) combines with J gene TRBJ2-7; 9 bases are a match to TRBD2. Germline V gene data show CDR1 as LGHDT and CDR2 as YNNKEL (reference sequence). The J segment lost 5 bases and the V segment lost 5 bases, leaving 7 bases of the junction unmatched. This CDR3 region has 14 residues. The CDR3 coding sequence is TGTGCCAGCAGCATAAGCGGGACTAGCCACGAGCAGTACTTC. Protein sequence: CASSISGTSHEQYF.